This entry lists 27 T cell receptor beta chains sequenced from one sample in a study of shared clonotypes between healthy human individuals. Repertoires were generated with immunoSEQ multiplex PCR, while TCRdb's copy carries only in-frame clones and drops some. This table holds 2 million to 3 million clones, approximately 94% found once. Sequencing used naive CD4+ T cells from PBMCs. Subset in this sample: CD45RA+ positively selected. The source is a young man in good health. Some clones in this sample may be carry-over from other donors' samples.

V gene TRBV18 combines with J gene TRBJ2-2; 9 nucleotides align to TRBD2. The length of the CDR3 is 15 residues. Germline-derived CDR1 and CDR2 are KGHSH and LQKENI. J was trimmed by 3 bases and V by 4 bases; bases with no gene match: 3. CDR3 sequence: CASSQRLADTGELFF. The CDR3, as DNA: TGTGCCAGCTCACAGCGACTAGCGGACACCGGGGAGCTGTTTTTT. The full variable domain, in which reference TRBV18 and TRBJ2-2 provide the parts outside the CDR3, is NAGVMQNPRHLVRRRGQEARLRCSPMKGHSHVYWYRQLPEEGLKFMVYLQKENIIDESGMPKERFSAEFPKEGPSILRIQQVVRGDSAAYFCASSQRLADTGELFFGEGSRLTVL.

The V gene is TRBV6-1, the J gene TRBJ2-3; D unresolved. Trimming cost V 6 bases and J 7 bases, with 11 bases left between them. This CDR3 has 12 amino acids. Per the germline V gene, CDR1 is MNHNS and CDR2 is SASEGT. CDR3 DNA: TGTGCCAGCAGACCAGATTCGAATACGCAGTATTTT. Amino acid sequence: CASRPDSNTQYF.

The chain uses TRBV11-2 and TRBJ2-2, with unresolved D. Between the trimmed V and J ends, which lost 5 bases and 6 bases, there was a span of 13 bases. This CDR3 is built from 14 residues. Germline V lookup: CDR1 SGHAT, CDR2 FQNNGV. CDR3 sequence: CASSRPGVAGELFF. CDR3 coding DNA: TGTGCCAGCAGCCGCCCGGGTGTCGCCGGGGAGCTGTTTTTT.

This chain links TRBV29-1 with TRBJ1-1, with D unclear. The V end was cut by 2 bases, the J end by 1 base, with 5 bases between. CDR3 length: 12 residues. Per germline, CDR1 SQVTM and CDR2 ANQGSEA. CDR3 nucleotide sequence: TGCAGCGTTGAACAGCGGAACACTGAAGCTTTCTTT. It specifies CSVEQRNTEAFF.

V gene TRBV5-4 combines with J gene TRBJ2-7; TRBD1 agrees at 7 bases. V dropped 1 base and J dropped 7; count of bases not matched to a gene: 17. The germline V gene has CDR1 SGHNT and CDR2 YYREEE (reference sequence). The CDR3 loop spans 17 amino acids. The CDR3 sequence is CASSLSVFGQVEREQYF. In DNA, the CDR3 is TGTGCCAGCAGCTTGTCCGTTTTCGGACAGGTGGAGAGAGAGCAGTACTTC. Filled out from reference TRBV5-4 and TRBJ2-7, the complete variable domain reads ETGVTQSPTHLIKTRGQQVTLRCSSQSGHNTVSWYQQALGQGPQFIFQYYREEENGRGNFPPRFSGLQFPNYSSELNVNALELDDSALYLCASSLSVFGQVEREQYFGPGTRLTVT.

This chain connects TRBV6-1 to TRBJ1-2; D might be TRBD1 (5 bases). This CDR3 comprises 13 residues. In germline, CDR1 is MNHNS, CDR2 SASEGT. Trimming took 4 bases from V and 4 from J, leaving 10 bases between them. CDR3 protein: CASSGQTFYGYTF. The CDR3 bases are TGTGCCAGCAGTGGACAGACATTCTATGGCTACACCTTC.

The genes are TRBV11-2 and TRBJ2-5, with D hard to call. Germline V gene data show CDR1 as SGHAT and CDR2 as FQNNGV. Trimming shortened V by 4 bases and J by 3 bases, and 12 bases separated the two germline ends. This CDR3 has 14 residues. This CDR3 is CASSSLTVKETQYF. The CDR3 nucleotides are TGTGCCAGCAGCTCCTTGACTGTTAAAGAGACCCAGTACTTC.

This clone was recorded only once. CDR3 coding DNA: TGTGCCAGCAGCGTAGCGGGGAGAGGGTTTGCAGATACGCAGTATTTT. As protein: CASSVAGRGFADTQYF. The chain couples TRBV9 to TRBJ2-3; weak D call: TRBD2 (5 bases). Germline V gene lookup returns CDR1 SGDLS and CDR2 YYNGEE. V was cut by 0 bases and J by 4 bases, with 15 bases left in between. The CDR3 has 16 amino acids.

The chain carries TRBV4-2 and TRBJ1-5; D gene unclear. This CDR3 contains 14 residues. Trimming removed 1 base from V and 4 bases from J, with 8 bases in between. CDR1 is LGHNA, CDR2 YNFKEQ, per germline. The CDR3 DNA follows: TGTGCCAGCAGCCAAGGTCCAGGAAATCAGCCCCAGCATTTT. It is translated as CASSQGPGNQPQHF.

J is TRBJ1-5 and V is TRBV4-1; unclear D gene. V lost 4 bases and J lost 0, with 13 bases in between. This CDR3 spans 16 amino acids. Germline V gene data show CDR1 as MGHRA and CDR2 as YSYEKL. The CDR3 nucleotides read TGCGCCAGCAGCCCCCTGGCCCAAGGTAGCAATCAGCCCCAGCATTTT. Amino acids: CASSPLAQGSNQPQHF.

The chain uses TRBV30 and TRBJ2-5; 8 bases are a match to TRBD2. The germline gives CDR1 GTSNPN, CDR2 SVGIG (reference sequence). CDR3 length: 16 residues. With V trimmed by 1 base and J by 0 bases, 7 bases remained unmatched. CDR3 in DNA: TGTGCCTGGAGTGCCCGGGAGGGGGGGTACCAAGAGACCCAGTACTTC. It yields the protein CAWSAREGGYQETQYF.

The rearrangement joins TRBV4-2 to TRBJ1-2; no clear D gene. Germline CDR1 reads LGHNA; CDR2 reads YNFKEQ. The CDR3 has 12 amino acids. The V gene lost 4 bases and the J gene lost 4 bases, with 7 bases spanning the gap. CDR3 sequence reads: CASSPSSYGYTF. In DNA form, the CDR3 reads TGTGCCAGCAGCCCTAGCAGCTATGGCTACACCTTC.

The rearrangement links TRBV7-3 to TRBJ2-3, with a weak D call TRBD1 (5 bases). CDR1 SGHTA and CDR2 FQGTGA come from the germline V gene. V lost 1 base, J lost 4 bases, and 12 bases lay in between. This CDR3 is built from 15 residues. CDR3 loop: CASSLIGVGADTQYF. Here the CDR3 DNA reads TGTGCCAGCAGCTTAATTGGCGTAGGGGCAGATACGCAGTATTTT.

This sequence joins TRBV7-9 and TRBJ2-1; 13 bases fit TRBD2. This CDR3 comprises 15 residues. CDR1 and CDR2 from the germline V gene are SEHNR and FQNEAQ (reference sequence). J lost 4 bases, V lost 5 bases, and 2 bases had no gene match. This CDR3 reads CASSGLAGDYNEQFF. CDR3 in DNA: TGTGCCAGCAGCGGACTAGCGGGGGATTACAATGAGCAGTTCTTC. Complete variable domain (other parts from reference TRBV7-9 and TRBJ2-1): DTGVSQNPRHKITKRGQNVTFRCDPISEHNRLYWYRQTLGQGPEFLTYFQNEAQLEKSRLLSDRFSAERPKGSFSTLEIQRTEQGDSAMYLCASSGLAGDYNEQFFGPGTRLTVL.

For this clone: Other DNA sequences in the same sample also yield this CDR3. The chain carries TRBV7-9 and TRBJ2-5; no clear D. CDR3 size: 13 residues. CDR1 and CDR2 (germline): SEHNR, FQNEAQ (reference sequence). V lost 2 bases and J lost 1, with 5 bases in between. The CDR3 region has the DNA TGTGCCAGCAGCTTACAGGCCCAAGAGACCCAGTACTTC. The encoded protein is CASSLQAQETQYF.

The V call is TRBV19, the J call TRBJ2-2, with 14 bases that match TRBD2. The CDR3 is 18 amino acids. In germline, CDR1 is LNHDA, CDR2 SQIVND (reference sequence). The ends lost 7 bases at V and 5 bases at J; junction bases unmatched: 12. In DNA, the CDR3 is TGTGCCAGTAACCTAGAGGGGACTAGCGGGAGAGGGACCGGGGAGCTGTTTTTT. Amino acid sequence: CASNLEGTSGRGTGELFF.

Worth noting for this clone: Germline is not matched at one junction end, which may reflect a read error. The gene calls are TRBV7-9 and TRBJ2-5; D call uncertain. This CDR3 has 14 amino acids. Germline V gene lookup returns CDR1 SEHNR and CDR2 FQNEAQ (reference sequence). CDR3: CASTLIAGQETQYF. For the CDR3, the DNA is TGTGCCAGCACCTTAATAGCCGGGCAAGAGACCCAGTACTTC. The complete variable domain, with remaining parts taken from reference TRBV7-9 and TRBJ2-5, reads DTGVSQNPRHKITKRGQNVTFRCDPISEHNRLYWYRQTLGQGPEFLTYFQNEAQLEKSRLLSDRFSAERPKGSFSTLEIQRTEQGDSAMYLCASTLIAGQETQYFGPGTRLLVL.

The J gene is TRBJ1-2, the V gene TRBV7-9, with 7 bases that match TRBD1. The germline CDR1 and CDR2 sequences are SEHNR and FQNEAQ (reference sequence). CDR3 length: 15 amino acids. Losses at the gene ends were 3 bases for V and 0 bases for J; bases not matched to a gene: 4. CDR3 nucleotide sequence: TGTGCCAGCAGCTTCAGGGGGGCTGCTAACTATGGCTACACCTTC. It codes for CASSFRGAANYGYTF.

The V and J genes are TRBV6-5 and TRBJ2-3; D is perhaps TRBD1 or TRBD2 (5 bases each). Germline V CDR1 and CDR2: MNHEY, SVGAGI. The CDR3 sequence is 15 residues long. V was trimmed by 3 bases and J by 6 bases, leaving 16 bases between them. The CDR3 spells CASSYSHLGEDTQYF. The CDR3, as DNA: TGTGCCAGCAGTTATTCTCATTTAGGGGAGGATACGCAGTATTTT.

Note on this clone: Other DNA sequences in the same sample also yield this CDR3. CDR3 in amino acids: CASSLLAGANTGELFF. CDR3 coding DNA: TGTGCCAGCAGCTTGCTAGCGGGAGCTAACACCGGGGAGCTGTTTTTT. The V call is TRBV7-2, the J call TRBJ2-2; 10 positions agree with TRBD2. V lost 3 bases, J lost 2 bases, and 3 bases stayed unmatched. The CDR3 loop spans 16 amino acids. Germline CDR1 and CDR2: SGHTA and FQGNSA.

The chain carries TRBV11-2 and TRBJ1-1; D is undetermined. CDR1 is SGHAT and CDR2 is FQNNGV in the germline V gene. There are 16 residues in the CDR3. The V gene lost 5 bases and the J gene lost 9 bases, with 25 bases spanning the gap. The CDR3 coding sequence is TGTGCCAGCAGCCTCGAGGCCAGAAGGGTCCTCCTTAAAGCTTTCTTT. As protein: CASSLEARRVLLKAFF.

The rearrangement joins TRBV28 to TRBJ1-2; D not certain. The CDR3 length is 15 residues. The germline gives CDR1 MDHEN, CDR2 SYDVKM. Trimming cost V 7 bases and J 1 base, with 16 bases left between them. The CDR3, as DNA: TGTGCCAGCAACACTGCCCCACAGCATAACTATGGCTACACCTTC. Protein sequence: CASNTAPQHNYGYTF.

This clone was counted once. The V gene is TRBV14, the J gene TRBJ2-1, with 8 bases aligning to TRBD2. Germline V gives CDR1 SGHDN, CDR2 FVKESK. The CDR3 loop spans 14 amino acids. The V gene end was trimmed by 2 bases and the J gene end by 12 bases; junction bases not matched to a gene: 9. The CDR3 DNA sequence: TGTGCCAGCAGCCAAATTGGGACTAGATTTTTGCAGTTCTTC. As protein: CASSQIGTRFLQFF.

The chain joins TRBV7-2 to TRBJ2-5; D is uncertain. Germline assignment: CDR1 SGHTA and CDR2 FQGNSA. Between the trimmed V and J ends, which lost 4 bases and 2 bases, there was a span of 11 bases. CDR3 length: 14 residues. This CDR3 reads CASSYHREQETQYF. The CDR3 DNA is TGTGCCAGCAGCTACCACAGAGAGCAAGAGACCCAGTACTTC.

The rearrangement links TRBV15 to TRBJ1-5, with D hard to call. V lost 0 bases and J lost 7, with 10 bases in between. This CDR3 comprises 14 residues. Germline V lookup: CDR1 LNHNV, CDR2 YYDKDF (reference sequence). CDR3 residues: CATSRDPTGQPQHF. CDR3 sequence (DNA): TGTGCCACCAGCAGAGATCCAACGGGCCAGCCCCAGCATTTT. The full variable domain, rest sourced from reference TRBV15 and TRBJ1-5, is DAMVIQNPRYQVTQFGKPVTLSCSQTLNHNVMYWYQQKSSQAPKLLFHYYDKDFNNEADTPDNFQSRRPNTSFCFLDIRSPGLGDTAMYLCATSRDPTGQPQHFGDGTRLSIL.

The V gene is TRBV6-5, the J gene TRBJ2-7, with no clear D. Trimming pared 8 bases from V and 2 bases from J, leaving 13 bases between. Germline-derived CDR1 and CDR2 are MNHEY and SVGAGI. CDR3 length equals 13 residues. The CDR3, as DNA: TGTGCCAGCGGACCTCGGGTTCCCTACGAGCAGTACTTC. Protein: CASGPRVPYEQYF.

The chain employs TRBV6-1 and TRBJ2-1; TRBD2 aligns across 7 bases. V dropped 3 bases and J dropped 0; count of bases not matched to a gene: 17. The CDR3 has 20 residues. The germline V gene encodes CDR1 MNHNS and CDR2 SASEGT. Written as DNA, the CDR3 is TGTGCCAGCAGTGACTTTAGGTGGCTAGCGGAATCTTTCTCCTACAATGAGCAGTTCTTC. It yields the protein CASSDFRWLAESFSYNEQFF.